The 3 T cell receptor beta chains presented below share a single source sample, sequenced in a study of Tregs in tolerant kidney transplant recipients (dated by TCRdb to between 2018 and 2020). Library method: the immunoSEQ multiplex PCR assay. Imported from immuneACCESS, the table was reduced by TCRdb to in-frame sequences with V and J called. These copies leave out some clones; in studies compared against another copy, an unresolved V gene accounts for under half, and the cause of the remainder is not known. For this sample the table gives 84,000 or so clones, of which 93% were detected only once. 1.5% to 2% of the sample is taken by the ten largest. The transplants used related donors with nonmyeloablative bone marrow transplantation, and mixed chimerism in the human trials was transient. Here the sequenced sample was CD4+ T cells from blood (PBMCs), taken 12 months after the transplant. The receptor set was obtained from a human patient who received a combined kidney and bone marrow transplant. Following a transplant, a fraction of the T cells may be traceable to the graft donor.

The genes are TRBV7-2 and TRBJ2-5; D might be TRBD2 (5 bases). Trimming left V 2 bases short and J 0 bases short, with 7 bases between. The germline gives CDR1 SGHTA, CDR2 FQGNSA. This CDR3 spans 14 amino acids. DNA of the CDR3: TGTGCCAGCAGCTTATCGAGGGACCAAGAGACCCAGTACTTC. Encoded protein: CASSLSRDQETQYF.

The CDR3 is CASSPSRQAVGTQYF. CDR3 bases: TGTGCCAGCTCACCGAGTCGACAGGCCGTCGGTACGCAGTATTTT. The gene calls are TRBV18 and TRBJ2-3, with D possibly being TRBD1 (6 bases). The germline V gene has CDR1 KGHSH and CDR2 LQKENI. V dropped 3 bases and J dropped 8 bases, with 18 bases sitting between them. The CDR3 runs 15 residues. Based on the CDR3 plus reference TRBV18 and TRBJ2-3, the full variable domain is NAGVMQNPRHLVRRRGQEARLRCSPMKGHSHVYWYRQLPEEGLKFMVYLQKENIIDESGMPKERFSAEFPKEGPSILRIQQVVRGDSAAYFCASSPSRQAVGTQYFGPGTRLTVL.

This clone has a single count. The gene calls are TRBV4-1 and TRBJ2-3, with D perhaps TRBD1 (5 bases). V dropped 0 bases and J dropped 9 bases, with 22 bases sitting between them. Germline lookup yields CDR1 MGHRA and CDR2 YSYEKL. The CDR3 runs to 17 residues. CDR3 residues: CASSQDADIGMTGTQYF. The CDR3 DNA reads as TGCGCCAGCAGCCAAGATGCGGACATCGGAATGACGGGCACGCAGTATTTT.